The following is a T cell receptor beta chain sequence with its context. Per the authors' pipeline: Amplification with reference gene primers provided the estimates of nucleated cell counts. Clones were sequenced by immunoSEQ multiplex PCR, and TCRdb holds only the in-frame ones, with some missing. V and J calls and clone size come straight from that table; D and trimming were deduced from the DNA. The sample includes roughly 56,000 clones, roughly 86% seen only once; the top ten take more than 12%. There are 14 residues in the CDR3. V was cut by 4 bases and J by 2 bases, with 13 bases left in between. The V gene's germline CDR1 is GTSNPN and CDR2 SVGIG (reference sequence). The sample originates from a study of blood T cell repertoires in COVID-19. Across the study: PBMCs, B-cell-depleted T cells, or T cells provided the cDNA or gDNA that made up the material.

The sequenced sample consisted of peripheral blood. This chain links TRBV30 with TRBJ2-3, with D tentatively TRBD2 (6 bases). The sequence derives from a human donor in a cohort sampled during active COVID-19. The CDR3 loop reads CAWKKEGNTDTQYF. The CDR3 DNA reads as TGTGCCTGGAAGAAGGAGGGCAACACAGATACGCAGTATTTT. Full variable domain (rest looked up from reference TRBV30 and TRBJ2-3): SQTIHQWPATLVQPVGSPLSLECTVEGTSNPNLYWYRQAAGRGLQLLFYSVGIGQISSEVPQNLSASRPQDRQFILSSKKLLLSDSGFYLCAWKKEGNTDTQYFGPGTRLTVL.